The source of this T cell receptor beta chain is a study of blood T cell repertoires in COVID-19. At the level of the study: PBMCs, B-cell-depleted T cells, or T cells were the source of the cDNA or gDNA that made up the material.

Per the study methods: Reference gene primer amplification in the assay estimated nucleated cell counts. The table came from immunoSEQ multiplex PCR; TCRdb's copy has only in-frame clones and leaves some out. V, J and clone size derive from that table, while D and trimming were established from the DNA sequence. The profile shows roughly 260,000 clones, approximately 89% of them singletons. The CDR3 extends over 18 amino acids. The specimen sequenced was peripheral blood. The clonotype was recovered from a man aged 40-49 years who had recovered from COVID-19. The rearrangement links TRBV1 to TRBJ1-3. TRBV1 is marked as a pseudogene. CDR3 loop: CTSSLPSSPGCYRNTIYF. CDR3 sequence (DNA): TGCACCAGCAGCCTACCCTCTTCTCCGGGTTGTTATAGGAACACCATATATTTT.